The present T cell receptor beta chain was sequenced within a study of T cell repertoires in cytomegalovirus infection. Study details: The study used recently identified HLA-C-restricted and well-studied HLA-B-restricted CMV epitopes. Carrying CMV and the relevant HLA type showed in public TCR beta signatures.

The CDR3 extends over 14 amino acids. V lost 2 bases to trimming and J lost 6 bases, with 14 bases between them. The germline gives CDR1 SGHVS, CDR2 FQNEAQ. Findings and limits, study-wide: CMV carriers with the relevant HLA were identified by cumulative public TCR beta family frequency. In two of eight donors, the top clonotype was HLA-C-restricted CMV-specific.

TCRdb fed the reads into MiXCR, producing one record per CDR3 protein. This table has about 890,000 distinct CDR3 sequences, under 40% appearing once. This clonotype was observed a few times. Its target is unknown. The chain uses TRBV7-8 and TRBJ2-7; D unresolved. This specimen consisted of cultured CD8+ T cells from PBMCs, obtained from culture after CMV antigen stimulation. The clonotype originates from a human donor in good health (CMV status not recorded). Some clones in this sample may be carry-over from other donors' samples. CDR3 coding DNA: TGTGCCAGCAGCTTAAGCCTGATATTGGGCGAGCAGTACTTC. Its protein product is CASSLSLILGEQYF. The full variable domain, in which reference TRBV7-8 and TRBJ2-7 provide the parts outside the CDR3, is GAGVSQSPRYKVAKRGQDVALRCDPISGHVSLFWYQQALGQGPEFLTYFQNEAQLDKSGLPSDRFFAERPEGSVSTLKIQRTQQEDSAVYLCASSLSLILGEQYFGPGTRLTVT.